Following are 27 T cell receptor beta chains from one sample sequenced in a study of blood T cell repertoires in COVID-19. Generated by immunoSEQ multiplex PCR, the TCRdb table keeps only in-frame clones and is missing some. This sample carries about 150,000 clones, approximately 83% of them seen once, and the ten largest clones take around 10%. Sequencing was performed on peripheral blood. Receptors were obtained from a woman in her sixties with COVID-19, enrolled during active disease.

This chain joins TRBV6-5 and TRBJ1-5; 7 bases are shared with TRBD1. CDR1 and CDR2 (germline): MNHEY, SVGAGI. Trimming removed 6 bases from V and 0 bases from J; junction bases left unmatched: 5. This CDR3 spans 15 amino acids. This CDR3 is CASRKDRRSNQPQHF. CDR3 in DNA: TGTGCCAGCAGAAAGGACAGGCGTAGCAATCAGCCCCAGCATTTT.

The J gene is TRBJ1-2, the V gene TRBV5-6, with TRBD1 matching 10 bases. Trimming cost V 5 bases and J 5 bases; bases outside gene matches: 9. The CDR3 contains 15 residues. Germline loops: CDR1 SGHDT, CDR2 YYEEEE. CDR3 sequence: CASRQRGQGRYGYTF. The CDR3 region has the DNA TGTGCCAGCAGACAGAGGGGACAGGGGCGGTATGGCTACACCTTC.

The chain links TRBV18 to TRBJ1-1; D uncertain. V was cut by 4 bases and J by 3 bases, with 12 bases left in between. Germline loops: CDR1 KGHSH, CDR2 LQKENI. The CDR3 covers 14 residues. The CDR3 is CASSRDLVDTEAFF. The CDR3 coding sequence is TGTGCCAGCTCACGCGACTTAGTGGACACTGAAGCTTTCTTT.

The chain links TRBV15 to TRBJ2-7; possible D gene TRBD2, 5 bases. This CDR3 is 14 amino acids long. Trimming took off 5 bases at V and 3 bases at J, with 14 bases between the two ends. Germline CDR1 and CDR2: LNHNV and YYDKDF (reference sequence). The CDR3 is CATSSEGVVYEQYF. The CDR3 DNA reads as TGTGCCACCAGCTCAGAGGGAGTAGTCTACGAGCAGTACTTC.

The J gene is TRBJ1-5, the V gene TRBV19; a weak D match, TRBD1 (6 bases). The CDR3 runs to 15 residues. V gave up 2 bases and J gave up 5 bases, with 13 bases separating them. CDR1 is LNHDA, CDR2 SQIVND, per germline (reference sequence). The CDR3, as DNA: TGTGCCAGTAGTATAAGGGGGTTGGGCCATCAGCCCCAGCATTTT. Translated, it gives CASSIRGLGHQPQHF.

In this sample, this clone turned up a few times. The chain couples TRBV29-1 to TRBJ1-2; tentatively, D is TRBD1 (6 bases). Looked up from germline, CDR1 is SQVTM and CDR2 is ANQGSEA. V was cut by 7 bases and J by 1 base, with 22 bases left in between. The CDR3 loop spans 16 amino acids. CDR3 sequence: CSAEGGGSVDNYGYTF. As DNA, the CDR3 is TGCAGCGCCGAGGGTGGGGGCTCGGTGGATAACTATGGCTACACCTTC.

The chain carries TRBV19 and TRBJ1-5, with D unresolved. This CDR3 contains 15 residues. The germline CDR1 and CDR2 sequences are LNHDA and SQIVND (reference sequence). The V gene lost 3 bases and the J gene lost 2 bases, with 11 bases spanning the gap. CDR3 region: CASSIGAVGNQPQHF. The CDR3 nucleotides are TGTGCCAGTAGTATTGGAGCCGTCGGCAATCAGCCCCAGCATTTT.

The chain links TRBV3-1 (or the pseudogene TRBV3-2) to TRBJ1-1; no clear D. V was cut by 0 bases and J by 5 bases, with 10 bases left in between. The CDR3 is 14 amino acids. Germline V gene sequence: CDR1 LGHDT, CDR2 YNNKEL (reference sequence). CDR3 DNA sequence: TGTGCCAGCAGCCAAGATGAGGGTTGGACTGAAGCTTTCTTT. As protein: CASSQDEGWTEAFF.

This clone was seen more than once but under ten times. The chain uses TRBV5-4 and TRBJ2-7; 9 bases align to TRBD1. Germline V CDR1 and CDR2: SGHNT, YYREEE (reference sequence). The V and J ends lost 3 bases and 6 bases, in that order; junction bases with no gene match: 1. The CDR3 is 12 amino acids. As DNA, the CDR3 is TGTGCCAGCAGCTCGGACAGGGGCGAGCAGTACGTC. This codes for CASSSDRGEQYV.

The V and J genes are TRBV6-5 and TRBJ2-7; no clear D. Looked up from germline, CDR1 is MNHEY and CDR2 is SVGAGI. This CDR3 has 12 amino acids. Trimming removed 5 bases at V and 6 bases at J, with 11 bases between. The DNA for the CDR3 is TGTGCCAGCAGTCGGTTGTCCGGCGAGCAGTACTTC. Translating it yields CASSRLSGEQYF.

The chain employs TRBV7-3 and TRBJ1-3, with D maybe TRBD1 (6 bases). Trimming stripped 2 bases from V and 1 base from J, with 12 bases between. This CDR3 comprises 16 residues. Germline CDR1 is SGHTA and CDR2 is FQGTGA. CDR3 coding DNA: TGTGCCAGCAGCTTACTAGGGGGGGAATCTGGAAACACCATATATTTT. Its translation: CASSLLGGESGNTIYF.

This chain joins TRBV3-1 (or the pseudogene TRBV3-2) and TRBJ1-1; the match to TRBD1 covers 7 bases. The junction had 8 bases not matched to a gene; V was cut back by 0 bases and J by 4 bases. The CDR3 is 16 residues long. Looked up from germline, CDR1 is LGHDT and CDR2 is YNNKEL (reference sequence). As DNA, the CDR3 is TGTGCCAGCAGCCAAGACGGATACAGGGGTAGCACTGAAGCTTTCTTT. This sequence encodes CASSQDGYRGSTEAFF.

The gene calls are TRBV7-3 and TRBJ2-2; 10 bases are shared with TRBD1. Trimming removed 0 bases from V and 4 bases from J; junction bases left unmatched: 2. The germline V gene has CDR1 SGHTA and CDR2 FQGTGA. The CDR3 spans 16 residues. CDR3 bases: TGTGCCAGCAGCTTAACCGGGACAGGGGCCACCGGGGAGCTGTTTTTT. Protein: CASSLTGTGATGELFF.

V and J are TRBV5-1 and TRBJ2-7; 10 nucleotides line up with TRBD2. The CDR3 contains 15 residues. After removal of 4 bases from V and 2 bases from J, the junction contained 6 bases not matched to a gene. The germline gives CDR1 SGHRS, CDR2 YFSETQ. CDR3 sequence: CASSRTSGPTYEQYF. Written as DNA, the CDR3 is TGCGCCAGCAGCCGGACTAGCGGACCTACCTACGAGCAGTACTTC.

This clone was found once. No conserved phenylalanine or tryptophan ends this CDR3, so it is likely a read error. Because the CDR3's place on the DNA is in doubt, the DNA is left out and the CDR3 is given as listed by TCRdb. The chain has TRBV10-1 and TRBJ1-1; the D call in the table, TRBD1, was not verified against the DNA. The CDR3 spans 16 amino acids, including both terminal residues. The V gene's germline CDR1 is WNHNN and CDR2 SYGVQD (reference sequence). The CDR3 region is CASKEGETGENLNLER.

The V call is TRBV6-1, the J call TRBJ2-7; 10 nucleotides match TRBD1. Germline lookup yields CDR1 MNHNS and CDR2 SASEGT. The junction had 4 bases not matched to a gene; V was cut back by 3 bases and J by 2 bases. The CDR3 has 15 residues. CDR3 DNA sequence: TGTGCCAGCAGTGACACCGGGACAGGGGCCTACGAGCAGTACGTC. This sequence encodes CASSDTGTGAYEQYV.

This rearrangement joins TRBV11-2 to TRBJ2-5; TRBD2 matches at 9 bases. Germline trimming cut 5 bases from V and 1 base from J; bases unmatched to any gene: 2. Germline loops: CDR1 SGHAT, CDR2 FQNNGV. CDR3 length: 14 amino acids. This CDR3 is CASSVSGGQETQYF. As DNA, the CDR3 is TGTGCCAGCAGCGTTAGCGGGGGCCAAGAGACCCAGTACTTC.

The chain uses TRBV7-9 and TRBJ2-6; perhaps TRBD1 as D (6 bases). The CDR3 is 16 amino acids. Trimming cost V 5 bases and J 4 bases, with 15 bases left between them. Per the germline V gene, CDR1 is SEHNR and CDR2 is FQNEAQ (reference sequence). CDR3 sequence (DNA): TGTGCCAGCAGCCCACTCGGACAGACCGGGGCCAACGTCCTGACTTTC. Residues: CASSPLGQTGANVLTF.

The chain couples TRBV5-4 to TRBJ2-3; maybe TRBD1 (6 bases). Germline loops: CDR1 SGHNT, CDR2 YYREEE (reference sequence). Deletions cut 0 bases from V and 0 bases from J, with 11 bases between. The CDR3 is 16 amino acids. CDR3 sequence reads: CASSLGGPWSTDTQYF. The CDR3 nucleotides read TGTGCCAGCAGCTTGGGGGGGCCTTGGAGCACAGATACGCAGTATTTT.

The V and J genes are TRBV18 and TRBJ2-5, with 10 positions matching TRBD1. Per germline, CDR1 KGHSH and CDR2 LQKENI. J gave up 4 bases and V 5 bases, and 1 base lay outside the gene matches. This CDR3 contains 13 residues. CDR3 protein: CASSRQGAETQYF. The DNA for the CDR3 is TGTGCCAGCTCAAGACAGGGGGCAGAGACCCAGTACTTC.

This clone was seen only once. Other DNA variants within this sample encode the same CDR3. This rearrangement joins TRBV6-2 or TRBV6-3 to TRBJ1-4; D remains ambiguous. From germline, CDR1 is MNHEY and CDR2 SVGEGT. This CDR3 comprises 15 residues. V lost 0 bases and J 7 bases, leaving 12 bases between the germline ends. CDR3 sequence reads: CASSYSIEGGEKLFF. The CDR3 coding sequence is TGTGCCAGCAGTTACTCGATCGAGGGAGGTGAAAAACTGTTTTTT.

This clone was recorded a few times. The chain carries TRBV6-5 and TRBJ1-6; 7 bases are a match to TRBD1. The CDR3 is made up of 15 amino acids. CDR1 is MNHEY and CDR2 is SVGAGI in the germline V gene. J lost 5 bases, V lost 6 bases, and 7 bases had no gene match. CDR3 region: CASRAPGTDNSPLHF. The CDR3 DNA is TGTGCCAGCAGGGCCCCCGGGACAGATAATTCACCCCTCCACTTT.

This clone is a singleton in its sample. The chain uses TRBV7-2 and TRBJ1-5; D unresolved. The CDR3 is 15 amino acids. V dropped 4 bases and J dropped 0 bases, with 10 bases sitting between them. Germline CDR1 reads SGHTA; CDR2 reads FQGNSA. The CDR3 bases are TGTGCCAGCAGCTCAGAGAGCGATAGCAATCAGCCCCAGCATTTT. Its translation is CASSSESDSNQPQHF.

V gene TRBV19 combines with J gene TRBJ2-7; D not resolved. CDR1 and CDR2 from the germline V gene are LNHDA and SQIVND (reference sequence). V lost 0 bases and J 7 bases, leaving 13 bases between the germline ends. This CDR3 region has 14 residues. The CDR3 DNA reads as TGTGCCAGTAGTATAGATATGGGTTCGGGTGAGCAGTACTTC. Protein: CASSIDMGSGEQYF. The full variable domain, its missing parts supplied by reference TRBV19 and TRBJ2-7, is DGGITQSPKYLFRKEGQNVTLSCEQNLNHDAMYWYRQDPGQGLRLIYYSQIVNDFQKGDIAEGYSVSREKKESFPLTVTSAQKNPTAFYLCASSIDMGSGEQYFGPGTRLTVT.

The CDR3, as DNA: TGCGCCAGCAGCAGTCCCGGGACAGTGAATGAGCAGTTCTTC. This sequence encodes CASSSPGTVNEQFF. This sequence joins TRBV5-1 and TRBJ2-1; the match to TRBD1 covers 7 bases. The V and J ends lost 4 bases and 7 bases, in that order; junction bases with no gene match: 8. Germline V CDR1 and CDR2: SGHRS, YFSETQ. The CDR3 contains 14 residues. The whole variable domain, remainder taken from reference TRBV5-1 and TRBJ2-1, is KAGVTQTPRYLIKTRGQQVTLSCSPISGHRSVSWYQQTPGQGLQFLFEYFSETQRNKGNFPGRFSGRQFSNSRSEMNVSTLELGDSALYLCASSSPGTVNEQFFGPGTRLTVL.

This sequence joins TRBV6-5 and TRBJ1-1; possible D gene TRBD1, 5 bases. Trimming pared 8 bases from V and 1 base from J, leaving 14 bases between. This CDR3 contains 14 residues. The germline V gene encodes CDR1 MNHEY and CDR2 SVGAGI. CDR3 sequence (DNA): TGTGCCAGCGTGGGGCAGGCAAAGAACACTGAAGCTTTCTTT. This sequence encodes CASVGQAKNTEAFF.

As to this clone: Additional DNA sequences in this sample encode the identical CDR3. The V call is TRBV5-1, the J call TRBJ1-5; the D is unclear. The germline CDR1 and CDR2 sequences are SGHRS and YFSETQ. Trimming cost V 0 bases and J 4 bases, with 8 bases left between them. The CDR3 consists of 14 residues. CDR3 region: CASSLDSSNQPQHF. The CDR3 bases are TGCGCCAGCAGCTTGGACAGTTCTAATCAGCCCCAGCATTTT.